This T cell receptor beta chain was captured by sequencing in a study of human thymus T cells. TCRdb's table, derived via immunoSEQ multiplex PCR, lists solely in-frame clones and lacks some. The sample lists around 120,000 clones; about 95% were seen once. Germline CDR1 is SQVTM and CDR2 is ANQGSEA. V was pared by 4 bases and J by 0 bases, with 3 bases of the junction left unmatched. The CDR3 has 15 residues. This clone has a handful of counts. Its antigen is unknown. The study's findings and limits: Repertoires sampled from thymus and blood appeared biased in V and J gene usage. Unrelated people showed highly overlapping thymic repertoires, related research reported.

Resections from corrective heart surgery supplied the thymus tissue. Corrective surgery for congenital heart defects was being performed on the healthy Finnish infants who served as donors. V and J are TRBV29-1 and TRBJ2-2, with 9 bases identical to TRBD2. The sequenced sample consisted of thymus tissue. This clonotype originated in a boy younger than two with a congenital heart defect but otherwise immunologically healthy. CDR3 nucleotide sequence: TGCAGCGTTGCCAGCGGGGGGTCGAACACCGGGGAGCTGTTTTTT. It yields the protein CSVASGGSNTGELFF.